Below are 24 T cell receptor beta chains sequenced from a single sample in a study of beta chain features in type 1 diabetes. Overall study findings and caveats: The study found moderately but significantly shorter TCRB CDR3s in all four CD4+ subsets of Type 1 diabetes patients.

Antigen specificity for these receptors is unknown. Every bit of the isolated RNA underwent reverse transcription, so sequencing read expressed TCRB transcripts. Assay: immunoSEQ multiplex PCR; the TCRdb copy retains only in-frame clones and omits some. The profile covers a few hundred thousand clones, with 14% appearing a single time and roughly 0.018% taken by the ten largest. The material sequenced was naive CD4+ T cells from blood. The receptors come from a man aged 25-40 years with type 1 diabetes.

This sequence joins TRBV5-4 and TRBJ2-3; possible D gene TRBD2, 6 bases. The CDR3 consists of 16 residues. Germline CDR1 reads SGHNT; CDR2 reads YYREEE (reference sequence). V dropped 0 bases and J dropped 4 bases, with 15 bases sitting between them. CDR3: CASSLARGGGPDTQYF. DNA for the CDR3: TGTGCCAGCAGCTTGGCCCGGGGCGGAGGGCCAGATACGCAGTATTTT.

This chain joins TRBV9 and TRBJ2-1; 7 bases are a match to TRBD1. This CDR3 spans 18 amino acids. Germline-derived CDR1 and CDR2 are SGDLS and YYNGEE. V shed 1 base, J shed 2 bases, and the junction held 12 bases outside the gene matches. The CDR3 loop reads CASSVSGLADRTYNEQFF. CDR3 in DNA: TGTGCCAGCAGCGTATCTGGCTTGGCGGACAGGACCTACAATGAGCAGTTCTTC.

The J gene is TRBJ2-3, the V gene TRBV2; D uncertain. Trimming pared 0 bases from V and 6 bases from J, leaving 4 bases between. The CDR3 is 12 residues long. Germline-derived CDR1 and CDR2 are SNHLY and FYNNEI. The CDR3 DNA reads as TGTGCCAGCAGTGAAGCTGCGGATACGCAGTATTTT. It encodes CASSEAADTQYF. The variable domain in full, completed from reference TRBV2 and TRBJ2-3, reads EPEVTQTPSHQVTQMGQEVILRCVPISNHLYFYWYRQILGQKVEFLVSFYNNEISEKSEIFDDQFSVERPDGSNFTLKIRSTKLEDSAMYFCASSEAADTQYFGPGTRLTVL.

The CDR3 loop is CASSEDTSGEQYF. In DNA form, the CDR3 reads TGTGCCAGCAGCGAAGACACTTCGGGGGAGCAGTACTTC. The chain couples TRBV9 to TRBJ2-7; possibly TRBD2 for D (5 bases). There are 13 residues in the CDR3. Germline V gene sequence: CDR1 SGDLS, CDR2 YYNGEE. The V and J ends lost 3 bases and 7 bases respectively, with 14 bases between them. Complete variable domain (other parts from reference TRBV9 and TRBJ2-7): DSGVTQTPKHLITATGQRVTLRCSPRSGDLSVYWYQQSLDQGLQFLIQYYNGEERAKGNILERFSAQQFPDLHSELNLSSLELGDSALYFCASSEDTSGEQYFGPGTRLTVT.

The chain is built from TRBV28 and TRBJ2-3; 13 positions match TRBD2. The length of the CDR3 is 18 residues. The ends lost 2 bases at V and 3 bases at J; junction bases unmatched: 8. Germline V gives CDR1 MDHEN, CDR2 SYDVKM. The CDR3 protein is CASSLRTSGSLGTDTQYF. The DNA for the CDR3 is TGTGCCAGCAGTTTAAGGACTAGCGGGAGTCTGGGGACAGATACGCAGTATTTT.

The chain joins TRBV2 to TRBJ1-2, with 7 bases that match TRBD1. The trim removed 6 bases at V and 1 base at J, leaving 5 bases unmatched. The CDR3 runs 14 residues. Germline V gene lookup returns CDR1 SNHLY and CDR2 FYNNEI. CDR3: CASRGDSDNYGYTF. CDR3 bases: TGTGCCAGCAGAGGGGACAGCGATAACTATGGCTACACCTTC. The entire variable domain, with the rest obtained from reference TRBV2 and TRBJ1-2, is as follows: EPEVTQTPSHQVTQMGQEVILRCVPISNHLYFYWYRQILGQKVEFLVSFYNNEISEKSEIFDDQFSVERPDGSNFTLKIRSTKLEDSAMYFCASRGDSDNYGYTFGSGTRLTVV.

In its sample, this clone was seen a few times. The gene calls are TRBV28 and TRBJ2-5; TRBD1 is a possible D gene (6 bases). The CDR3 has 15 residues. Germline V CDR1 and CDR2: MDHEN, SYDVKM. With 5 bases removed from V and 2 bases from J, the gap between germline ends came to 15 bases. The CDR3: CASSPQGTRQETQYF. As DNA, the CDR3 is TGTGCCAGCAGTCCACAGGGAACGCGGCAAGAGACCCAGTACTTC.

In nucleotides, the CDR3 is TGTGCCAGCAGTCCTCGCGGGACTAGCGAAACCTGGGGGACCCAGTACTTC. It specifies CASSPRGTSETWGTQYF. The rearrangement uses TRBV28 and TRBJ2-5; 10 bases align to TRBD2. Per germline, CDR1 MDHEN and CDR2 SYDVKM. The length of the CDR3 is 17 residues. Trimming took 5 bases from V and 7 from J; bases not matched to a gene: 16.

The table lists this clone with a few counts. This chain's CDR3 is CASSLPSAETQYF. CDR3 coding DNA: TGTGCCAGCAGCTTACCCAGCGCGGAGACCCAGTACTTC. This rearrangement joins TRBV7-2 to TRBJ2-5; D remains unclear. The CDR3 consists of 13 residues. V lost 2 bases and J lost 5, with 9 bases in between. The germline gives CDR1 SGHTA, CDR2 FQGNSA. Filled out from reference TRBV7-2 and TRBJ2-5, the complete variable domain reads GAGVSQSPSNKVTEKGKDVELRCDPISGHTALYWYRQSLGQGLEFLIYFQGNSAPDKSGLPSDRFSAERTGGSVSTLTIQRTQQEDSAVYLCASSLPSAETQYFGPGTRLLVL.

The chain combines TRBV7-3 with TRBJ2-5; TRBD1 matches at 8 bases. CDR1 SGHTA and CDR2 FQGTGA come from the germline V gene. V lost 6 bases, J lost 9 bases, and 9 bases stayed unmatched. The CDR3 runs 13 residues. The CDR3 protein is CASSLDRVSSQYF. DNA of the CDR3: TGTGCCAGCAGTCTGGACAGGGTTTCGTCCCAGTACTTC. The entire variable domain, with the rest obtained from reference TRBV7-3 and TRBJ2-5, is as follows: GAGVSQTPSNKVTEKGKYVELRCDPISGHTALYWYRQSLGQGPEFLIYFQGTGAADDSGLPNDRFFAVRPEGSVSTLKIQRTERGDSAVYLCASSLDRVSSQYFGPGTRLLVL.

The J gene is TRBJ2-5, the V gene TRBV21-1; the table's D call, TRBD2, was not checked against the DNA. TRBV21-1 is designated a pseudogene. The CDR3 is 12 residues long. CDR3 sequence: CASSNCAETQYF. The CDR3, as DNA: TGTGCCAGCAGCAACTGCGCGGAGACCCAGTACTTC.

The CDR3, as DNA: TGTGCCAGCAGTACGGGGTACGAGCAGTACTTC. This translates into CASSTGYEQYF. The V call is TRBV27, the J call TRBJ2-7; tentative D call: TRBD2 (5 bases). Trimming took 5 bases from V and 4 from J, leaving 6 bases between them. Germline V gene sequence: CDR1 MNHEY, CDR2 SMNVEV (reference sequence). The CDR3 contains 11 residues.

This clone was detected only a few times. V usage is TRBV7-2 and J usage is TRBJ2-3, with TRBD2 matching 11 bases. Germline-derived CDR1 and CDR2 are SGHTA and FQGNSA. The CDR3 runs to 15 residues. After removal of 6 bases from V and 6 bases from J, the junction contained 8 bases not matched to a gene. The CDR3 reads CASSQTSGNLDTQYF. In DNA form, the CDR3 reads TGTGCCAGCAGTCAGACTAGCGGGAATTTGGATACGCAGTATTTT.

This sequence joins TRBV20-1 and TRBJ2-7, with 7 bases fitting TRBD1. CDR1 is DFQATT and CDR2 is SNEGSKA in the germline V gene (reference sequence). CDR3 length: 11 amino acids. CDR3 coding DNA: TGCAGCACCGGGACAGACTACGAGCAGTACTTC. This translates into CSTGTDYEQYF.

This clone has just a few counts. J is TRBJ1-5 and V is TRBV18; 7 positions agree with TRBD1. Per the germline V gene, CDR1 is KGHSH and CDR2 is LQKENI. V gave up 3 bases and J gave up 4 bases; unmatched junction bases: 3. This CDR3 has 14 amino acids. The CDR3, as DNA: TGTGCCAGCTCACCGACAGGGATGAATCAGCCCCAGCATTTT. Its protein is CASSPTGMNQPQHF.

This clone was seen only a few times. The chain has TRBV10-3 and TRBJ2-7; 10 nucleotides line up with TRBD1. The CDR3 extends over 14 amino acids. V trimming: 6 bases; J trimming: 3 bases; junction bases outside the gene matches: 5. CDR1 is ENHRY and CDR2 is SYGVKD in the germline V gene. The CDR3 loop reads CAISAGDRGYEQYF. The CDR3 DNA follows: TGTGCCATCAGCGCCGGGGACAGGGGCTACGAGCAGTACTTC.

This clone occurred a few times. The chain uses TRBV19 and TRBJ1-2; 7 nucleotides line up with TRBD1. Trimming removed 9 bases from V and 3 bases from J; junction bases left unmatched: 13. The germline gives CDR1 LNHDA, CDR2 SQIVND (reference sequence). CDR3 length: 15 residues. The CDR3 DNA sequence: TGTGCCAGCAGAGACAGGGAAAGTAGGTACTATGGCTACACCTTC. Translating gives CASRDRESRYYGYTF.

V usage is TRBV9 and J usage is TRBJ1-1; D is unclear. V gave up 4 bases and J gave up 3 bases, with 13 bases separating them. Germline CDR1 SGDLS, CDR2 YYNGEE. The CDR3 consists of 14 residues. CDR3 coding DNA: TGTGCCAGCAGCCTAGTACCCGGGGACACTGAAGCTTTCTTT. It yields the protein CASSLVPGDTEAFF.

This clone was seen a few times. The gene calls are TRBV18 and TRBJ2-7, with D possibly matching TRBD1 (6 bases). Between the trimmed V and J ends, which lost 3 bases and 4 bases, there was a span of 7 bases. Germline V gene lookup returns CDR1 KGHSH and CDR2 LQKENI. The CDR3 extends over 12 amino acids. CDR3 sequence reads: CASSPDRYEQYF. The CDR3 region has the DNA TGTGCCAGCTCACCGGACAGATACGAGCAGTACTTC.

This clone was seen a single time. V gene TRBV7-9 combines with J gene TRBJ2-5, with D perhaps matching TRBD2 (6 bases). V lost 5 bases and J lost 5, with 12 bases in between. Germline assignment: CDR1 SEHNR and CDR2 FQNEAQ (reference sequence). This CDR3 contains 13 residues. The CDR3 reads CASSTSGGETQYF. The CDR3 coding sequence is TGTGCCAGCAGCACCAGCGGAGGGGAGACCCAGTACTTC.

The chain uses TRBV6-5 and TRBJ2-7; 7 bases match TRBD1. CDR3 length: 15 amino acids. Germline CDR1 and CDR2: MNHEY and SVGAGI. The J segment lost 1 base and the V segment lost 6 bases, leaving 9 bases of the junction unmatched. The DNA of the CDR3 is TGTGCCAGCAGAAAAACAGGGGCGTCGTCCTACGAGCAGTACTTC. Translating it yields CASRKTGASSYEQYF.

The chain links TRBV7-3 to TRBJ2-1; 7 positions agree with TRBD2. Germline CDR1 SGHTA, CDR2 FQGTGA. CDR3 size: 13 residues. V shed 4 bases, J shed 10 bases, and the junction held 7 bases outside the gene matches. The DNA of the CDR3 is TGTGCCAGCAGCTCCGACTCCGGGAGGGAGCAGTTCTTC. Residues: CASSSDSGREQFF.

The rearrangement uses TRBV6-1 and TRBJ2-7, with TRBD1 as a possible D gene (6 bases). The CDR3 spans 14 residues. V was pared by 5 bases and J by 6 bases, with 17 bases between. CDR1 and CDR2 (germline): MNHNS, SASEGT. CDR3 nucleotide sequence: TGTGCCAGCAGTTCATTGGACAGTCGCACCGAGCAGTACTTC. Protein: CASSSLDSRTEQYF.

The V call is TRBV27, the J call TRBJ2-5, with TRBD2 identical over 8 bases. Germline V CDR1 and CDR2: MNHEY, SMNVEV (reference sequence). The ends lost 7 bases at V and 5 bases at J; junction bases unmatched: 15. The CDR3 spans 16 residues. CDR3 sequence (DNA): TGTGCCAGCAAGAGCGGGAGTGCCCTTTCTTGGGAGACCCAGTACTTC. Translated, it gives CASKSGSALSWETQYF.